The rows below give T cell receptor beta chains drawn from one sample of a study of T cells in Graves' hyperthyroidism and ophthalmopathy. From the multiplex PCR reads, TCRdb called clonotypes with MiXCR, one entry per CDR3 protein. The table records around 350,000 distinct CDR3 sequences, about a fifth of them present only once. Source material: blood. The receptors were sampled from a young woman with Graves' hyperthyroidism. Each CDR3 is given with its conserved first and last residue. The D gene is left open where the match is weak. Rows may omit the clone size; those that give it use once, few, many or a size class.

j_gene: TRBJ1-2; abundance: many; d_gene: NA; v_gene: TRBV29-1; CDR3nt: TGCAGCGTTGTGGAGGGGGACTATGGCTACACCTTC; CDR3aa: CSVVEGDYGYTF
j_gene: TRBJ2-5; abundance: NA; d_gene: NA; v_gene: TRBV5-1; CDR3nt: TGCGCCAGCAGCGGAAACAGGAATACCGAGACCCAGTACTTC; CDR3aa: CASSGNRNTETQYF
j_gene: TRBJ2-7; abundance: many; d_gene: TRBD2; v_gene: TRBV12-3/TRBV12-4; CDR3nt: TGTGCCAGCAGTTTGTTGCGGGGGGGACCGGACGAGCAGTACTTC; CDR3aa: CASSLLRGGPDEQYF
j_gene: TRBJ2-7; abundance: many; d_gene: NA; v_gene: TRBV25-1; CDR3nt: TGTGCCAGCAGTGGGGGACATAACTCCTACGAGCAGTACTTC; CDR3aa: CASSGGHNSYEQYF
j_gene: TRBJ2-5; abundance: many; d_gene: TRBD2; v_gene: TRBV6-5; CDR3nt: TGTGCCAGCAGTTCCCTTAGCGGGGGCGCCAGGGAGACCCAGTACTTC; CDR3aa: CASSSLSGGARETQYF
j_gene: TRBJ1-1; abundance: NA; d_gene: NA; v_gene: TRBV29-1; CDR3nt: TGCAGCGTCCGGGCTGAGGGCACTGAAGCTTTCTTT; CDR3aa: CSVRAEGTEAFF
j_gene: TRBJ2-6; abundance: many; d_gene: NA; v_gene: TRBV11-2; CDR3nt: TGTGCCAGCAGCCGAGGGTTAGGGGCCAACGTCCTGACTTTC; CDR3aa: CASSRGLGANVLTF
j_gene: TRBJ1-2; abundance: many; d_gene: NA; v_gene: TRBV20-1; CDR3nt: TGCAGTGTCAGGCCAGGGGCCGACTATGGCTACACCTTC; CDR3aa: CSVRPGADYGYTF
j_gene: TRBJ2-2; abundance: NA; d_gene: NA; v_gene: TRBV2; CDR3nt: TGTGCCAGCAGTATAGATTCCCCGAACACCGGGGAGCTGTTTTTT; CDR3aa: CASSIDSPNTGELFF
j_gene: TRBJ1-5; abundance: many; d_gene: NA; v_gene: TRBV5-1; CDR3nt: TGCGCCAGCAGCTACCCGGATCAGCCCCAGCATTTT; CDR3aa: CASSYPDQPQHF
j_gene: TRBJ2-5; abundance: many; d_gene: NA; v_gene: TRBV12-3/TRBV12-4; CDR3nt: TGTGCCAGCAGTTTAGATCAAGGACGGGCCCAGTACTTC; CDR3aa: CASSLDQGRAQYF
j_gene: TRBJ2-6; abundance: few; d_gene: NA; v_gene: TRBV2; CDR3nt: TGTGCCATCCCAGCACAGTTTTCTGGGGCCAACGTCCTGACTTTC; CDR3aa: CAIPAQFSGANVLTF